This T cell receptor (beta chain) comes out of a study of cytomegalovirus exposure and HLA in healthy donors. Study-wide findings and caveats: A later analysis found most CMV-associated TCR beta chains apparently HLA-restricted. A later analysis showed that HLA-associated TCR beta chains had undergone more clonal expansion than equally common others. Later analysis placed DRB1 highest and HLA-C lowest in TCR association rates, which differed by HLA locus.

This PCR relied on a set of 60 Vbeta primers and 13 Jbeta primers. Assay used: immunoSEQ multiplex PCR; TCRdb lists only in-frame clones, some missing. The table lists approximately 110,000 clones, 15% of them singletons, with 1.5% to 2% in the top ten. Concerning this clone: Its antigen is unknown.

What was sequenced was PBMCs. This clonotype originated in a young woman in good health and CMV-seronegative.

This CDR3 is CASSPRLGQGSSYNEQFF. CDR3 DNA: TGTGCCAGCAGCCCCCGGTTAGGGCAGGGAAGCTCCTACAATGAGCAGTTCTTC. V and J are TRBV7-9 and TRBJ2-1; tentative D call: TRBD1 (5 bases). Trimming pared 5 bases from V and 0 bases from J, leaving 20 bases between. The CDR3 consists of 18 residues. Per the germline V gene, CDR1 is SEHNR and CDR2 is FQNEAQ (reference sequence).